The clone carrying this T cell receptor beta chain was seen repeatedly, ten times or more. The antigen remains unidentified. Preparation of TCR beta libraries was done by quantitative 5'-RACE with molecular barcodes. TCRdb itself ran the 5' RACE reads through MiXCR, one entry per CDR3 protein. This table holds about 240,000 distinct CDR3 sequences, around 7.8% found once. This sample was included in a study of CD8 T cells in ankylosing spondylitis. Regarding the study as a whole: A CD8+ phenotype characterized the disease-linked clones, which were relatively rare in peripheral blood. From matched ankylosing spondylitis synovial fluid, disease-linked clones were reportedly recovered at significantly enriched levels. Characteristic of ankylosing spondylitis blood, it appeared, was a TCR beta motif comprising roughly 8 highly homologous variants.

This CDR3 is 12 amino acids long. The V gene's germline CDR1 is SNHLY and CDR2 FYNNEI. Trimming shortened V by 1 base and J by 7 bases, and 7 bases separated the two germline ends. Sequenced input: blood, either unsorted or a sorted T cell fraction (not recorded which). The TCR comes from a male donor with ankylosing spondylitis or in good health (not recorded which). The rearrangement links TRBV2 to TRBJ1-2; D possibly corresponds to TRBD1 (6 bases). CDR3: CASSEEGVGYTF. Written as DNA, the CDR3 is TGTGCCAGCAGTGAAGAGGGGGTTGGCTACACCTTC.